Listed here are 20 T cell receptor beta chains from one sample, sequenced in a study of cytomegalovirus exposure and HLA in healthy donors. Use of 60 Vbeta and 13 Jbeta primers characterized the PCR. Assay used: immunoSEQ multiplex PCR; TCRdb lists only in-frame clones, some missing. The sample includes roughly 180,000 clones, approximately 80% seen only once; the top ten take less than 1.5%. Specimen: PBMCs. All receptors derive from a girl aged 10 to 17 in good health and CMV-seropositive.

This clone was counted a few times. V and J are TRBV18 and TRBJ2-3; 8 bases map to TRBD2. CDR3 length: 17 amino acids. Germline V gives CDR1 KGHSH, CDR2 LQKENI. J lost 0 bases, V lost 0 bases, and 5 bases had no gene match. The CDR3 here is CASSPPKASGSTDTQYF. The CDR3 DNA is TGTGCCAGCTCACCACCTAAGGCTAGCGGGAGCACAGATACGCAGTATTTT.

The rearrangement links TRBV25-1 to TRBJ1-4; 9 bases line up with TRBD1. With 5 bases clipped from V and 7 bases from J, the junction kept 8 bases outside the gene matches. The CDR3 extends over 15 amino acids. CDR1 MGHDK and CDR2 SYGVNS come from the germline V gene. DNA for the CDR3: TGTGCCAGCAGTCCGGGAGGGACAGGGAGTGAAAAACTGTTTTTT. Protein: CASSPGGTGSEKLFF.

This chain connects TRBV7-9 to TRBJ1-2; D is unresolved. The germline V gene has CDR1 SEHNR and CDR2 FQNEAQ (reference sequence). Trimming cost V 5 bases and J 4 bases, with 8 bases left between them. There are 12 residues in the CDR3. CDR3 in amino acids: CASSRESYGYTF. The CDR3 nucleotides read TGTGCCAGCAGCCGCGAGAGCTATGGCTACACCTTC.

The gene calls are TRBV30 and TRBJ1-1; possible D gene TRBD1, 5 bases. The V end was cut by 3 bases, the J end by 1 base, with 9 bases between. CDR1 GTSNPN and CDR2 SVGIG come from the germline V gene (reference sequence). The CDR3 has 13 residues. The CDR3 nucleotides read TGTGCCTGGAGCAGGGAAAGGAACACTGAAGCTTTCTTT. This translates into CAWSRERNTEAFF.

The V gene is TRBV13, the J gene TRBJ2-7; TRBD2 aligns across 7 bases. The CDR3 totals 14 residues. Looked up from germline, CDR1 is PRHDT and CDR2 is FYEKMQ (reference sequence). V gave up 9 bases and J gave up 2 bases; unmatched junction bases: 10. CDR3 bases: TGTGCCAGTAGCGGGCAGCGGGGAACCTACGAGCAGTACTTC. Its translation is CASSGQRGTYEQYF.

The V and J genes are TRBV5-4 and TRBJ1-3; 10 bases line up with TRBD1. CDR1 is SGHNT, CDR2 YYREEE, per germline (reference sequence). The CDR3 runs to 15 residues. Trimming took 4 bases from V and 8 from J; bases not matched to a gene: 9. CDR3 region: CASSGPGQGPDTIYF. For the CDR3, the DNA is TGTGCCAGCAGCGGTCCGGGACAGGGGCCGGACACCATATATTTT.

This sequence joins TRBV5-1 and TRBJ1-2; D may be TRBD1 (6 bases). CDR1 and CDR2 from the germline V gene are SGHRS and YFSETQ. The V and J ends lost 0 bases and 8 bases respectively, with 14 bases between them. The CDR3 contains 14 residues. In nucleotides, the CDR3 is TGCGCCAGCAGCTTGGGACAGGCCCGCGACGGCTACACCTTC. This gives the protein CASSLGQARDGYTF.

The genes are TRBV7-9 and TRBJ1-2; D may be TRBD1 (6 bases). The germline CDR1 and CDR2 sequences are SEHNR and FQNEAQ (reference sequence). The V end was cut by 7 bases, the J end by 4 bases, with 13 bases between. The CDR3 contains 13 residues. The CDR3 DNA follows: TGTGCCAGCAACCTGGACAGAGTCTATGGCTACACCTTC. It is translated as CASNLDRVYGYTF.

Concerning this clone itself: Germline is not matched at one junction end, which may reflect a read error. V and J are TRBV28 and TRBJ1-5; perhaps TRBD1 as D (6 bases). The CDR3 covers 15 residues. CDR1 and CDR2 (germline): MDHEN, SYDVKM. The CDR3 reads CTSSFGGGAGQPQHF. The CDR3 DNA sequence: TGTACCAGCAGTTTCGGGGGGGGCGCGGGTCAGCCCCAGCATTTT.

On this clone: This specimen includes other DNA sequences encoding the same CDR3. V usage is TRBV4-1 and J usage is TRBJ2-1; 7 bases map to TRBD2. This CDR3 spans 16 amino acids. V lost 1 base, J lost 2 bases, and 5 bases stayed unmatched. The germline V gene encodes CDR1 MGHRA and CDR2 YSYEKL. CDR3 DNA sequence: TGCGCCAGCAGCCAAGCCGGCGGGAGTCCCTACAATGAGCAGTTCTTC. As protein: CASSQAGGSPYNEQFF.

The chain joins TRBV7-9 to TRBJ2-3, with TRBD2 as a possible D gene (5 bases). Germline V CDR1 and CDR2: SEHNR, FQNEAQ (reference sequence). The length of the CDR3 is 14 residues. Between the trimmed V and J ends, which lost 3 bases and 2 bases, there was a span of 9 bases. In DNA form, the CDR3 reads TGTGCCAGCAGCTTGAGGGTTGACACAGATACGCAGTATTTT. Encoded protein: CASSLRVDTDTQYF. Using reference TRBV7-9 and TRBJ2-3 for the parts outside the CDR3, the full variable domain is DTGVSQNPRHKITKRGQNVTFRCDPISEHNRLYWYRQTLGQGPEFLTYFQNEAQLEKSRLLSDRFSAERPKGSFSTLEIQRTEQGDSAMYLCASSLRVDTDTQYFGPGTRLTVL.

Notes on this clone: One end of the junction is discordant with germline, which a read error may explain. This chain uses TRBV11-2 with TRBJ2-1, with 7 bases aligning to TRBD2. The length of the CDR3 is 14 residues. The germline CDR1 and CDR2 sequences are SGHAT and FQNNGV. In DNA, the CDR3 is TGTGCCAGCAGCTTTCGGCGGGAGAACAATGAACAGTTCTTC. Protein: CASSFRRENNEQFF. The entire variable domain, with the rest obtained from reference TRBV11-2 and TRBJ2-1, is as follows: EAGVAQSPRYKIIEKRQSVAFWCNPISGHATLYWYQQILGQGPKLLIQFQNNGVVDDSQLPKDRFSAERLKGVDSTLKIQPAKLEDSAVYLCASSFRRENNEQFFGPGTRLTVL.

CDR3 loop: CASSSISGDYEQYF. CDR3 bases: TGTGCCAGTAGTTCGATTTCAGGGGACTACGAGCAGTACTTC. The chain combines TRBV19 with TRBJ2-7, with a possible D match to TRBD1 (6 bases). The CDR3 loop spans 14 amino acids. Trimming took 5 bases from V and 3 from J, leaving 14 bases between them. Per germline, CDR1 LNHDA and CDR2 SQIVND (reference sequence).

This clone was seen just once. CDR3 sequence (DNA): TGTGCCAGCAGCCGAGGAGCCGGTGGCTACACCTTC. This sequence encodes CASSRGAGGYTF. The chain links TRBV14 to TRBJ1-2; D is undetermined. Germline V gene data show CDR1 as SGHDN and CDR2 as FVKESK. Trimming removed 4 bases at V and 7 bases at J, with 10 bases between. This CDR3 comprises 12 residues.

V gene TRBV9 combines with J gene TRBJ1-2; D is unclear. Trimming shortened V by 4 bases and J by 2 bases, and 12 bases separated the two germline ends. The CDR3 totals 14 residues. Germline V gene sequence: CDR1 SGDLS, CDR2 YYNGEE. The CDR3 loop is CASSPRRRNYGYTF. CDR3 DNA sequence: TGTGCCAGCAGCCCCCGCCGGAGAAACTATGGCTACACCTTC.

The gene calls are TRBV28 and TRBJ2-5, with 13 nucleotides matching TRBD2. J was trimmed by 11 bases and V by 5 bases; bases with no gene match: 8. The germline CDR1 and CDR2 sequences are MDHEN and SYDVKM. The CDR3 covers 14 residues. The CDR3 here is CASSPGLAGMEQYF. The CDR3 DNA sequence: TGTGCCAGCAGTCCGGGACTAGCGGGAATGGAGCAGTACTTC.

The J gene is TRBJ1-2, the V gene TRBV6-1, with a weak D call TRBD1 (6 bases). The CDR3 runs to 15 residues. Trimming removed 5 bases at V and 6 bases at J, with 19 bases between. The germline V gene has CDR1 MNHNS and CDR2 SASEGT. The CDR3: CASSLPIGGADGYTF. The CDR3 DNA reads as TGTGCCAGCAGTCTTCCGATCGGGGGGGCAGATGGCTACACCTTC.

This clone was detected only a few times. The V call is TRBV6-4, the J call TRBJ2-2; the match to TRBD2 covers 11 bases. This CDR3 is 16 amino acids long. V trimming: 0 bases; J trimming: 6 bases; junction bases outside the gene matches: 3. Germline V lookup: CDR1 MRHNA, CDR2 SNTAGT. CDR3: CASSDSTSGDPGELFF. The CDR3 DNA reads TGTGCCAGCAGTGACTCGACTAGCGGGGATCCCGGGGAGCTGTTTTTT.

The table lists this clone with a few counts. The V and J genes are TRBV5-4 and TRBJ2-7; 7 nucleotides agree with TRBD1. Germline lookup yields CDR1 SGHNT and CDR2 YYREEE (reference sequence). The V segment lost 2 bases and the J segment 6 bases; nucleotides outside the gene matches: 8. The CDR3 has 14 amino acids. CDR3 bases: TGTGCCAGCAGCTTCAGGACAGGTAGTGCCGAGCAGTACTTC. Translated: CASSFRTGSAEQYF.

The genes are TRBV19 and TRBJ2-7; 11 nucleotides align to TRBD2. This CDR3 is 15 amino acids long. The germline V gene encodes CDR1 LNHDA and CDR2 SQIVND (reference sequence). With V trimmed by 3 bases and J by 0 bases, 1 base remained unmatched. CDR3 in DNA: TGTGCCAGTAGTATCACTAGCGGGAGCTCCTACGAGCAGTACTTC. Residues: CASSITSGSSYEQYF.